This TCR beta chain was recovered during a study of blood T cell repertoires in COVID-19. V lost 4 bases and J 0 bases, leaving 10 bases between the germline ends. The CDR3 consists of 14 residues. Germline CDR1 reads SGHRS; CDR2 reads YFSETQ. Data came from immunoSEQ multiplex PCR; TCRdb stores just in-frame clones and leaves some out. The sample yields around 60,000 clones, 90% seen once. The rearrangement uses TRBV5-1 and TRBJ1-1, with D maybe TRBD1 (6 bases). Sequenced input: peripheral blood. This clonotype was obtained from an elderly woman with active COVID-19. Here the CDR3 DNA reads TGCGCCAGCAGCGCGGACAGACTGAACACTGAAGCTTTCTTT. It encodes CASSADRLNTEAFF.